These 10 T cell receptor beta chains originate from one sample sequenced in a study of T cell responses to AZD1222 COVID-19 vaccine. The repertoire was sequenced with immunoSEQ multiplex PCR; TCRdb's copy has only in-frame clones and lacks some. There are nearly 95,000 clones in the sample; around 89% occur only once, and roughly 2.7% lies in the top ten. The sequenced sample was peripheral blood, obtained 28 days after the second AZD1222 dose. The source is an adult who received the AZD1222 COVID-19 vaccine.

The V call is TRBV10-3, the J call TRBJ2-2; 10 nucleotides align to TRBD1. CDR1 is ENHRY, CDR2 SYGVKD, per germline. Unmatched junction bases numbered 6, after V lost 3 bases and J lost 8 bases. The CDR3 is 15 residues long. CDR3 amino acids: CAISEQTGGGGELFF. The CDR3 coding sequence is TGTGCCATCAGTGAACAGACAGGGGGCGGAGGGGAGCTGTTTTTT.

The J gene is TRBJ1-5, the V gene TRBV7-2, with D hard to call. Per the germline V gene, CDR1 is SGHTA and CDR2 is FQGNSA. V was cut by 5 bases and J by 6 bases, with 8 bases left in between. CDR3 size: 12 residues. Here the CDR3 reads CASSQNGQPQHF. DNA of the CDR3: TGTGCCAGCAGCCAGAACGGTCAGCCCCAGCATTTT.

The chain employs TRBV6-5 and TRBJ2-7; D not resolved. Per germline, CDR1 MNHEY and CDR2 SVGAGI. The V end lost 7 bases, the J end lost 5 bases, and 12 bases lay between the germline ends. CDR3 length: 12 residues. CDR3 coding DNA: TGTGCCAGCACGTTTTGGGGTAACGAGCAGTACTTC. Translating it yields CASTFWGNEQYF.

The chain couples TRBV27 to TRBJ1-1, with TRBD1 as a possible D gene (5 bases). The CDR3 totals 14 residues. Deletions cut 1 base from V and 7 bases from J, with 13 bases between. Germline V lookup: CDR1 MNHEY, CDR2 SMNVEV (reference sequence). The CDR3 loop reads CASSLWGGTGEAFF. The CDR3 bases are TGTGCCAGCAGTTTATGGGGTGGGACCGGTGAAGCTTTCTTT.

V gene TRBV5-1 combines with J gene TRBJ1-3; weak D call: TRBD1 (5 bases). This CDR3 contains 14 residues. Trimming cost V 4 bases and J 1 base, with 9 bases left between them. The germline V gene encodes CDR1 SGHRS and CDR2 YFSETQ. CDR3 nucleotide sequence: TGCGCCAGCAGCCCAGGGATGTCTGGAAACACCATATATTTT. Protein: CASSPGMSGNTIYF.

This clone occurred once. The rearrangement links TRBV3-1 (or the pseudogene TRBV3-2) to TRBJ1-5; D is unresolved. Germline V gene lookup returns CDR1 LGHDT and CDR2 YNNKEL (reference sequence). The CDR3 totals 13 residues. V lost 0 bases to trimming and J lost 9 bases, with 9 bases between them. The CDR3 DNA follows: TGTGCCAGCAGCCAAGATTCGGGTCGGCCCCAGCATTTT. Amino acid sequence: CASSQDSGRPQHF.

This chain uses TRBV11-2 with TRBJ1-5, with a possible D match to TRBD1 (5 bases). CDR1 SGHAT and CDR2 FQNNGV come from the germline V gene. The CDR3 is 14 residues long. The ends were cut back, 5 bases at V and 9 bases at J, with 17 bases in the middle. The CDR3 DNA sequence: TGTGCCAGCAGCCCCTCGGGGCCCTGGGGGCCCCAGCATTTT. Translation: CASSPSGPWGPQHF.

V usage is TRBV30 and J usage is TRBJ1-3, with a tentative D call TRBD1 (5 bases). Germline V gene sequence: CDR1 GTSNPN, CDR2 SVGIG (reference sequence). Trimming removed 2 bases from V and 2 bases from J, with 13 bases in between. The CDR3 is 15 residues long. The CDR3 nucleotides are TGTGCCTGGAGTTATTTTGGGGCAGCTGGAAACACCATATATTTT. Its protein product is CAWSYFGAAGNTIYF.

The CDR3 DNA follows: TGTGCCAGCAGCCCCGGCCCCTACACTGAAGCTTTCTTT. Its translation: CASSPGPYTEAFF. This chain links TRBV12-3 or TRBV12-4 with TRBJ1-1; D uncertain. The CDR3 runs to 13 residues. The V end was cut by 6 bases, the J end by 3 bases, with 11 bases between.

Only a few counts were recorded for this clone. The chain has TRBV9 and TRBJ1-3, with 10 nucleotides matching TRBD1. The CDR3 spans 15 residues. The ends lost 5 bases at V and 2 bases at J; junction bases unmatched: 4. Germline V gene data show CDR1 as SGDLS and CDR2 as YYNGEE. CDR3 in DNA: TGTGCCAGCAGTGCCGGACAGGGGGCTGGAAACACCATATATTTT. Protein product: CASSAGQGAGNTIYF.